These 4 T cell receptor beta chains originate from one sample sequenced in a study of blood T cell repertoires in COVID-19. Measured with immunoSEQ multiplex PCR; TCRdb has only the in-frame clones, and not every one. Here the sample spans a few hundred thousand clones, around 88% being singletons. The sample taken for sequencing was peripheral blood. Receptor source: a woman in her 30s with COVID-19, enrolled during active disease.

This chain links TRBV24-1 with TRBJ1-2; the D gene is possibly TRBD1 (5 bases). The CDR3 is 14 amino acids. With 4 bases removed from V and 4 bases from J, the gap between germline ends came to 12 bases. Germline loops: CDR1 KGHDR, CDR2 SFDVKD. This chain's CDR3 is CATSERQLSYGYTF. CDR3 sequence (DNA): TGTGCCACCAGTGAGAGACAGCTCTCCTATGGCTACACCTTC.

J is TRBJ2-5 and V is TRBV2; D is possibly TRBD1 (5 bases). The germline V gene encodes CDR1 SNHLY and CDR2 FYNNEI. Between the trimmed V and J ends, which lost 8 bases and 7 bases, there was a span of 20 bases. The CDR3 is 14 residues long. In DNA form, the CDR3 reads TGTGCCAGCTGTCCTACCACAGGCTCTTCGACCCAGTACTTC. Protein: CASCPTTGSSTQYF.

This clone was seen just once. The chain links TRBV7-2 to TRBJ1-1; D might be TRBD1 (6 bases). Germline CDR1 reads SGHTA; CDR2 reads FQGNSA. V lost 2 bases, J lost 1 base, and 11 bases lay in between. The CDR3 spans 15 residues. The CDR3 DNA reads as TGTGCCAGCAGCTTATCGCTACAGGGGAACACTGAAGCTTTCTTT. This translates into CASSLSLQGNTEAFF.

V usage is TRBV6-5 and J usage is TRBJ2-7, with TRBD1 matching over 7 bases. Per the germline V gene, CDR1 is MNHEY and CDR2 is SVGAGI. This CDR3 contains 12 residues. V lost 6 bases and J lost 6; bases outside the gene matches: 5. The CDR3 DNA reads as TGTGCCAGCAGATCGGGACAGCCCGAGCAGTACTTC. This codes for CASRSGQPEQYF.